This is a list of T cell receptor beta chains from one sample in a study of OX40 agonist ivuxolimab in advanced cancers. The data were produced by immunoSEQ multiplex PCR, yet TCRdb's version contains in-frame clones alone and is incomplete. Counted here are fewer than 90,000 clones, 75% to 90% occurring once; the ten biggest clones make up less than 0.2%. The sequencing here drew on CD4+ or CD8+ T cells sorted from blood, taken in a trial of the OX40 agonist ivuxolimab. These receptors were collected from an adult with an advanced solid tumor such as melanoma, head and neck, liver or kidney cancer. Each CDR3 is given without its conserved first and last residue. Fields, in order: CDR3 protein, V gene, J gene.

CDR3aa: ATSRDRRQTEAF; v_gene: TRBV15; j_gene: TRBJ1-1
CDR3aa: ASSNPGAGGYEQY; v_gene: TRBV5-4; j_gene: TRBJ2-7
CDR3aa: ASSRGTGITDTQY; v_gene: TRBV7-9; j_gene: TRBJ2-3
CDR3aa: AWSVSSYEQF; v_gene: TRBV30; j_gene: TRBJ2-1
CDR3aa: ASSLVPGGEGTGELF; v_gene: TRBV11-2; j_gene: TRBJ2-2
CDR3aa: ASSRPGPYEQY; v_gene: TRBV25-1; j_gene: TRBJ2-7
CDR3aa: AWSVGVARQGEKLF; v_gene: TRBV30; j_gene: TRBJ1-4
CDR3aa: ASSARGGQGESPLH; v_gene: TRBV11-2; j_gene: TRBJ1-6
CDR3aa: ASSYGRGTSQPQH; v_gene: TRBV6-5; j_gene: TRBJ1-5
CDR3aa: ASSVGGGRETQY; v_gene: TRBV9; j_gene: TRBJ2-5